The clone carrying this TCR beta chain was picked up many times. Its antigen is not identified. The data stem from a study of CD8 T cells in ankylosing spondylitis. Losses at the gene ends were 3 bases for V and 0 bases for J; bases not matched to a gene: 4. Germline CDR1 reads SQVTM; CDR2 reads ANQGSEA. CDR3 length: 15 residues. Making the TCR beta libraries involved quantitative 5'-RACE with molecular barcodes. MiXCR was run by TCRdb on the 5' RACE reads, yielding one entry per CDR3 protein. The data show 750,000 to 850,000 distinct CDR3 sequences, 10% to 15% seen once. Study findings and constraints: Disease-linked clones were found to be CD8+ and relatively rare in peripheral blood. The authors reported significant enrichment of disease-linked clones in matched ankylosing spondylitis synovial fluid. Fewer than 10 highly homologous variants made up a TCR beta motif that seemed to typify ankylosing spondylitis blood. Some of these motif variants have turned up before, in reports on reactive arthritis synovial fluid and blood.

The specimen was blood, either unsorted or a sorted T cell fraction (not recorded which). The chain carries TRBV29-1 and TRBJ2-1; 8 bases match TRBD1. This sequence was found in a male donor with ankylosing spondylitis. CDR3 sequence: CSVEAGQGSYNEQFF. The CDR3 nucleotides are TGCAGCGTTGAGGCCGGACAGGGCTCCTACAATGAGCAGTTCTTC.